This passage covers 15 T cell receptor beta chains from one sample sequenced in a study of CD8 T cells in ankylosing spondylitis. One entry per CDR3 protein results from TCRdb running MiXCR on the 5' RACE reads. The sample carries 150,000 to 200,000 distinct CDR3 sequences, 9.5% to 13% recorded once. Sequencing was performed on blood, either unsorted or a sorted T cell fraction (not recorded which). The receptors originated from a male donor with ankylosing spondylitis or in good health (not recorded which).

This clonotype was observed many times. V gene TRBV3-1 combines with J gene TRBJ2-4; D not certain. The CDR3 is 15 residues long. Germline loops: CDR1 LGHDT, CDR2 YNNKEL (reference sequence). Trimming took 1 base from V and 3 from J, leaving 10 bases between them. The chain's CDR3 is CASSQGVKDKNIQYF. CDR3 bases: TGTGCCAGCAGCCAAGGGGTCAAGGACAAAAACATTCAGTACTTC.

This clonotype was found many times. The CDR3 bases are TGTGCCAGCAGTCCCCTGGGGGCCGGCAATACGCAGTATTTT. It translates to CASSPLGAGNTQYF. The chain carries TRBV12-3 or TRBV12-4 and TRBJ2-3; TRBD1 might be the D (6 bases). The V end was cut by 5 bases, the J end by 7 bases, with 16 bases between. The CDR3 has 14 residues.

Ten or more counts support this clonotype. The chain uses TRBV6-5 and TRBJ1-2; TRBD1 matches at 11 bases. The CDR3 is made up of 17 amino acids. V lost 4 bases, J lost 4 bases, and 11 bases stayed unmatched. Germline-derived CDR1 and CDR2 are MNHEY and SVGAGI. In DNA form, the CDR3 reads TGTGCCAGCAGTTCTCGGACAGGGGGCTATCAATTCTATGGCTACACCTTC. Translation gives CASSSRTGGYQFYGYTF.

This clonotype was picked up a small number of times. V and J are TRBV27 and TRBJ2-7, with D perhaps matching TRBD2 (6 bases). From germline, CDR1 is MNHEY and CDR2 SMNVEV (reference sequence). Trimming left V 4 bases short and J 2 bases short, with 15 bases between. The CDR3 is made up of 15 amino acids. The CDR3 DNA is TGTGCCAGCAGTTCCTCCGGGACTGAACCCTACGAGCAGTACTTC. Translated: CASSSSGTEPYEQYF.

This clonotype was counted many times. The V call is TRBV5-1, the J call TRBJ2-7; a weak D match, TRBD1 (6 bases). Trimming left V 0 bases short and J 6 bases short, with 16 bases between. The germline CDR1 and CDR2 sequences are SGHRS and YFSETQ. This CDR3 has 15 residues. CDR3 in DNA: TGCGCCAGCAGCTTGGGCAATACAGGGCAGGGCGAGCAGTACTTC. Encoded protein: CASSLGNTGQGEQYF.

Only a few counts were recorded for this clonotype. V gene TRBV19 combines with J gene TRBJ2-1, with 11 bases fitting TRBD2. Unmatched junction bases numbered 14, after V lost 4 bases and J lost 6 bases. CDR1 and CDR2 (germline): LNHDA, SQIVND (reference sequence). This CDR3 region has 18 residues. CDR3 sequence: CASSKVGGSGRAGNEQFF. The CDR3 DNA reads as TGTGCCAGTAGTAAGGTCGGGGGTAGCGGGAGGGCCGGCAATGAGCAGTTCTTC.

This clonotype showed up many times. This chain uses TRBV6-1 with TRBJ2-7; D gene uncertain. CDR3 length: 13 residues. V was trimmed by 3 bases and J by 3 bases, leaving 9 bases between them. Per the germline V gene, CDR1 is MNHNS and CDR2 is SASEGT. CDR3: CASSEAKVYEQYF. Here the CDR3 DNA reads TGTGCCAGCAGTGAGGCAAAAGTCTACGAGCAGTACTTC.

This clonotype was counted between two and nine times. The chain recombines TRBV5-6 with TRBJ2-5, with D possibly TRBD1 on 6 matching bases. Germline V CDR1 and CDR2: SGHDT, YYEEEE. This CDR3 region has 15 residues. Between the trimmed V and J ends, which lost 4 bases and 4 bases, there was a span of 17 bases. CDR3 protein: CASSLGRGLIETQYF. CDR3 bases: TGTGCCAGCAGCCTGGGCAGGGGCTTAATAGAGACCCAGTACTTC.

This clonotype was recorded at least ten times. V usage is TRBV29-1 and J usage is TRBJ2-7; 9 positions match TRBD1. The CDR3 is 18 residues long. The junction had 17 bases not matched to a gene; V was cut back by 5 bases and J by 0 bases. Germline values: CDR1 SQVTM, CDR2 ANQGSEA. Here the CDR3 DNA reads TGCAGCGTTAAACAGGGGGCGCAAACCGACGGAAGCTCCTACGAGCAGTACTTC. It translates to CSVKQGAQTDGSSYEQYF.

This clonotype was counted between two and nine times. The gene calls are TRBV6-2 or TRBV6-3 and TRBJ1-1, with D tentatively TRBD1 (6 bases). V was cut by 2 bases and J by 6 bases, with 10 bases left in between. CDR1 MNHEY and CDR2 SVGEGT come from the germline V gene. The CDR3 spans 13 residues. CDR3 protein: CASSYRRGSEAFF. The CDR3 region has the DNA TGTGCCAGCAGTTACAGGAGGGGGTCTGAAGCTTTCTTT.

This clonotype was seen many times. The V call is TRBV5-5, the J call TRBJ1-2, with TRBD1 as a possible D gene (5 bases). The V gene lost 1 base and the J gene lost 4 bases, with 17 bases spanning the gap. The CDR3 runs 16 residues. Germline V CDR1 and CDR2: SGHKS, YYEKEE (reference sequence). The CDR3 sequence is CASSLNVRGVRYGYTF. CDR3 DNA sequence: TGTGCCAGCAGCTTGAACGTCCGGGGGGTGCGCTATGGCTACACCTTC.

This clonotype was observed many times. The J gene is TRBJ1-1, the V gene TRBV27; D is ambiguous. V lost 3 bases to trimming and J lost 0 bases, with 5 bases between them. The CDR3 covers 13 residues. Per the germline V gene, CDR1 is MNHEY and CDR2 is SMNVEV (reference sequence). The CDR3 reads CASSFSVNTEAFF. Written as DNA, the CDR3 is TGTGCCAGCAGTTTTAGTGTGAACACTGAAGCTTTCTTT.

This clonotype showed up many times. This sequence joins TRBV6-5 and TRBJ2-1; D unclear. This CDR3 has 11 amino acids. Germline CDR1 and CDR2: MNHEY and SVGAGI. Between the trimmed V and J ends, which lost 2 bases and 6 bases, there was a span of 2 bases. CDR3 nucleotides: TGTGCCAGCAGTTACAGCAATGAGCAGTTCTTC. Encoded protein: CASSYSNEQFF.

This clonotype was detected ten times or more. CDR3 in DNA: TGTGCCATCAGTGAAGGGGAGGATCAGCCCCAGCATTTT. Translation: CAISEGEDQPQHF. The chain has TRBV10-3 and TRBJ1-5; D is perhaps TRBD1 (5 bases). V was trimmed by 3 bases and J by 5 bases, leaving 8 bases between them. From germline, CDR1 is ENHRY and CDR2 SYGVKD. This CDR3 is built from 13 residues.

Ten or more counts support this clonotype. CDR3 nucleotides: TGTGCCAGCAAGGAGAATATAGCCGGGGAGCTGTTTTTT. Translated: CASKENIAGELFF. The chain has TRBV12-3 or TRBV12-4 and TRBJ2-2; no clear D gene. V dropped 7 bases and J dropped 6 bases, with 12 bases sitting between them. This CDR3 region has 13 residues.